This T cell receptor (beta chain) was captured in a study of CD8 T cells in Susac syndrome. The authors reverse transcribed roughly 0.5 to 1 ug RNA with random hexamers. TCRdb re-analysed the immunoSEQ multiplex PCR reads in MiXCR, keeping a single row per CDR3 protein. This table holds around 170,000 distinct CDR3 sequences, 85% to 95% found once. With 0 bases removed from V and 7 bases from J, the gap between germline ends came to 13 bases. The CDR3 runs 15 residues. Germline V gene sequence: CDR1 LGHDT, CDR2 YNNKEL (reference sequence). The chain joins TRBV3-1 to TRBJ2-1; possibly TRBD2 for D (5 bases). This TCR derives from a human donor with Susac syndrome. The material sequenced was CD8+ T cells from PBMCs. The CDR3 is CASSQDLYEGNEQFF. CDR3 coding DNA: TGTGCCAGCAGCCAAGATTTGTACGAGGGTAATGAGCAGTTCTTC.